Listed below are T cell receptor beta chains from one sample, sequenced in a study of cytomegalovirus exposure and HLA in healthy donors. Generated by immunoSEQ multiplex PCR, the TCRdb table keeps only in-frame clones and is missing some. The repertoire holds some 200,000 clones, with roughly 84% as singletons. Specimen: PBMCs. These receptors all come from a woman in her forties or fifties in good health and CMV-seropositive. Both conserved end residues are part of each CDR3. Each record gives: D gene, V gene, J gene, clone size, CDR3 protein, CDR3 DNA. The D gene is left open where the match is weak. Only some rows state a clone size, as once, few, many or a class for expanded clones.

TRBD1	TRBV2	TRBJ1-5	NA	CASTPTGGGQPQHF	TGTGCCAGCACTCCAACAGGGGGCGGGCAGCCCCAGCATTTT
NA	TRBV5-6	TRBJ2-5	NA	CASSLGPLGGRETQYF	TGTGCCAGCAGCTTAGGGCCCCTCGGAGGCCGCGAGACCCAGTACTTC
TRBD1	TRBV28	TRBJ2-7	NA	CASSLSGQGVYEQYF	TGTGCCAGCAGTTTATCGGGACAGGGTGTCTACGAGCAGTACTTC
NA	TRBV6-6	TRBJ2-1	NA	CASSYVDRSNEQFF	TGTGCCAGCAGTTACGTAGACAGGAGCAATGAGCAGTTCTTC
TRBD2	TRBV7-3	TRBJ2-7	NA	CASSLRTSGELNF	TGTGCCAGCAGCTTAAGGACTAGCGGGGAGTTGAACTTC
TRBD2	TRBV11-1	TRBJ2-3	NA	CASSRLAGGADTQYF	TGTGCCAGCAGCCGACTAGCGGGGGGGGCAGATACGCAGTATTTT
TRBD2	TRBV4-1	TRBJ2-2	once	CASSQRTSGGDTNTGELFF	TGCGCCAGCAGCCAAAGGACTAGCGGGGGGGACACGAACACCGGGGAGCTGTTTTTT
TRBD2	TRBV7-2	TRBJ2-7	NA	CASSLLAGLSYEQYF	TGTGCCAGCAGCCTATTAGCGGGGCTTTCCTACGAGCAGTACTTC
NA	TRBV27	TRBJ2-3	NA	CASATTRETDTQYF	TGTGCCAGCGCTACTACCAGGGAAACGGATACGCAGTATTTT
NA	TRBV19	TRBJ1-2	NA	CARGQPDYGYTF	TGTGCCAGAGGACAGCCCGACTATGGCTACACCTTC
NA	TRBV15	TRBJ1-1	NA	CATRMGRGVTEAFF	TGTGCCACCAGGATGGGCAGGGGAGTCACTGAAGCTTTCTTT
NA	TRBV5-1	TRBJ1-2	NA	CASSLDGQPNYGYTF	TGCGCCAGCAGCTTGGACGGACAGCCTAACTATGGCTACACCTTC
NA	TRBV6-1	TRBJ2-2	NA	CASSPGLTGELFF	TGTGCCAGCAGCCCAGGACTAACCGGGGAGCTGTTTTTT
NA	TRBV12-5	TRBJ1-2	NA	CASGSSGQNYGYTF	TGTGCTAGTGGTTCATCAGGACAGAACTATGGCTACACCTTC
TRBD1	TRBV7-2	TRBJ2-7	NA	CASSFRRGTGDIYEQYF	TGTGCCAGCAGCTTCCGTAGAGGGACAGGGGATATCTACGAGCAGTACTTC
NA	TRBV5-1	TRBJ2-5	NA	CASSLAAGVGLRQETQYF	TGCGCCAGCAGCTTGGCCGCGGGTGTGGGTCTTCGTCAAGAGACCCAGTACTTC
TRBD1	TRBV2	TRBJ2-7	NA	CASMRTGSSEQYF	TGTGCCAGCATGCGGACAGGGAGTTCGGAGCAGTACTTC
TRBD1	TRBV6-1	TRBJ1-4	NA	CASSSRTGVEKLFF	TGTGCCAGCAGTTCACGGACAGGGGTTGAAAAACTGTTTTTT
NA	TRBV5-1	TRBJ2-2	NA	CASSLVAGNTGELFF	TGCGCCAGCAGCTTGGTCGCAGGGAACACCGGGGAGCTGTTTTTT
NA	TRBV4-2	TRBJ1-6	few	CASSQVIRDNYNSPLHF	TGTGCCAGCAGCCAAGTCATCCGGGACAACTATAATTCACCCCTCCACTTT
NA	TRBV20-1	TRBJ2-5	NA	CSARRETQYF	TGCAGTGCTAGACGGGAGACCCAGTACTTC
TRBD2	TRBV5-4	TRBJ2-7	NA	CASSLTSGGAHEQYF	TGTGCCAGCAGCTTGACTAGCGGGGGGGCCCACGAGCAGTACTTC
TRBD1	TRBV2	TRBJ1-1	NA	CASSFGQGGSEAFF	TGTGCCAGCAGTTTCGGACAGGGTGGGTCTGAAGCTTTCTTT
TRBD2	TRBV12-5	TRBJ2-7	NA	CASAERGGSYEQYF	TGTGCTAGTGCCGAGCGGGGGGGGTCCTACGAGCAGTACTTC
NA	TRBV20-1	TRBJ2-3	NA	CSARTADTQYF	TGCAGTGCTAGGACAGCAGATACGCAGTATTTT
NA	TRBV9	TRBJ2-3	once	CASSPPWASGTDTQYF	TGTGCCAGCAGCCCCCCTTGGGCTAGCGGCACAGATACGCAGTATTTT
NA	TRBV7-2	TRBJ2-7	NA	CASSLERGGSEQYF	TGTGCCAGCAGCTTAGAGAGGGGGGGGAGCGAGCAGTACTTC
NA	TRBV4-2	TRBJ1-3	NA	CASSQVSGDSGNTIYF	TGTGCCAGCAGCCAAGTCTCAGGGGACTCTGGAAACACCATATATTTT
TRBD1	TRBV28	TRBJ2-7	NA	CASTTRDRGIYEQYF	TGTGCCAGTACTACCCGGGACAGGGGGATTTACGAGCAGTACTTC
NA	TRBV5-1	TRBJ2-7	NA	CASSPGQVGGYEQYF	TGCGCCAGCAGCCCCGGGCAAGTGGGGGGCTACGAGCAGTACTTC
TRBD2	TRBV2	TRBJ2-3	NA	CASREAGGPGDTQYF	TGTGCCAGCAGGGAAGCGGGGGGGCCAGGAGATACGCAGTATTTT
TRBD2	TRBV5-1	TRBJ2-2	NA	CASSSRTSGGTGELFF	TGCGCCAGCAGCTCCCGGACTAGCGGGGGCACCGGGGAGCTGTTTTTT
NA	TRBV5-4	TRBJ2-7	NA	CASSYEGGEQYF	TGTGCCAGCAGTTATGAGGGTGGCGAGCAGTACTTC
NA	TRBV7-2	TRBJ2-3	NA	CASSQGGDTQYF	TGTGCCAGCAGCCAAGGGGGAGATACGCAGTATTTT
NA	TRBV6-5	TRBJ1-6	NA	CASSRQKNSPLHF	TGTGCCAGCAGTAGACAGAAGAATTCACCCCTCCACTTT
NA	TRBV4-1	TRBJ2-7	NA	CASSQELVAGSRYEQYF	TGCGCCAGCAGCCAAGAGTTGGTGGCAGGGTCAAGGTACGAGCAGTACTTC
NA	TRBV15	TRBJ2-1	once	CATSRGTTYNEQFF	TGTGCCACCTCAAGGGGTACCACCTACAATGAGCAGTTCTTC
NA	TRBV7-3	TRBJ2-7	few	CASSPTSFSYEQYF	TGTGCCAGCAGCCCGACTAGTTTCTCCTACGAGCAGTACTTC
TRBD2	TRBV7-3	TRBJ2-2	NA	CASSPLGSSGGNTGELFF	TGTGCCAGCAGCCCCCTCGGGAGTAGCGGGGGGAACACCGGGGAGCTGTTTTTT
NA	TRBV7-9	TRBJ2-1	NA	CASSSQGTVPYNEQFF	TGTGCCAGCAGCTCTCAGGGGACGGTACCCTACAATGAGCAGTTCTTC
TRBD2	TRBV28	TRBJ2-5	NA	CASSLVAGGPQETQYF	TGTGCCAGCAGTTTAGTAGCGGGGGGACCCCAAGAGACCCAGTACTTC
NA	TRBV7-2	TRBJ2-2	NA	CASSLERSSAGELFF	TGTGCCAGCAGCTTAGAACGATCGAGCGCCGGGGAGCTGTTTTTT
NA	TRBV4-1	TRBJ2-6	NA	CASSQAGGLVLTF	TGCGCCAGCAGCCAAGCTGGAGGGCTCGTCCTGACTTTC
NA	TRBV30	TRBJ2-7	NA	CAWSVTQSYEQYF	TGTGCCTGGAGTGTCACACAGTCCTACGAGCAGTACTTC
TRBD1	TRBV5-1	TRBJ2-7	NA	CASSLEARGSYEQYF	TGCGCCAGCAGCTTGGAGGCCAGGGGGTCCTACGAGCAGTACTTC
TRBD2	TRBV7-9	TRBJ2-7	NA	CASSPQGGGLNEQYF	TGTGCCAGCAGCCCCCAGGGCGGGGGGCTGAACGAGCAGTACTTC
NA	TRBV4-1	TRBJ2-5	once	CASSQEIDQETQYF	TGCGCCAGCAGCCAAGAGATAGACCAAGAGACCCAGTACTTC
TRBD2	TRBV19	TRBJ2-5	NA	CASSIGRGGGETQYF	TGTGCCAGTAGTATAGGACGGGGGGGCGGGGAGACCCAGTACTTC
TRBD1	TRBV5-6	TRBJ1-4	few	CASSPYGQGGIGNEKLFF	TGTGCCAGCAGCCCTTACGGACAGGGTGGGATTGGTAATGAAAAACTGTTTTTT
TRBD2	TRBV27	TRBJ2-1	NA	CASSSSGGFSYNEQFF	TGTGCCAGCAGTTCTAGCGGGGGGTTCTCCTACAATGAGCAGTTCTTC
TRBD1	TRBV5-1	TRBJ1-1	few	CASSLVSGQGTEAFF	TGCGCCAGCAGCTTGGTATCGGGACAGGGGACTGAAGCTTTCTTT
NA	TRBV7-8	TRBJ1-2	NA	CASSALVTRDGYTF	TGTGCCAGCAGCGCCCTCGTCACGCGCGATGGCTACACCTTC
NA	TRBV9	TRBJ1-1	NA	CASSGQRMNTEAFF	TGTGCCAGCAGCGGACAGAGAATGAACACTGAAGCTTTCTTT
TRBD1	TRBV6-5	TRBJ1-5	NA	CASIGQGLQPQHF	TGTGCCAGCATCGGACAGGGGCTACAGCCCCAGCATTTT
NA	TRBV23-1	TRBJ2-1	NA	CASSQSPVYNEQFF	TGCGCCAGCAGTCAATCCCCAGTCTACAATGAGCAGTTCTTC
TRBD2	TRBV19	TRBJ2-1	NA	CASTPGGYNEQFF	TGTGCCAGTACCCCGGGGGGTTACAATGAGCAGTTCTTC
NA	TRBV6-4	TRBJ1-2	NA	CASSEGLFYNYGYTF	TGTGCCAGCAGTGAGGGCCTTTTTTATAACTATGGCTACACCTTC